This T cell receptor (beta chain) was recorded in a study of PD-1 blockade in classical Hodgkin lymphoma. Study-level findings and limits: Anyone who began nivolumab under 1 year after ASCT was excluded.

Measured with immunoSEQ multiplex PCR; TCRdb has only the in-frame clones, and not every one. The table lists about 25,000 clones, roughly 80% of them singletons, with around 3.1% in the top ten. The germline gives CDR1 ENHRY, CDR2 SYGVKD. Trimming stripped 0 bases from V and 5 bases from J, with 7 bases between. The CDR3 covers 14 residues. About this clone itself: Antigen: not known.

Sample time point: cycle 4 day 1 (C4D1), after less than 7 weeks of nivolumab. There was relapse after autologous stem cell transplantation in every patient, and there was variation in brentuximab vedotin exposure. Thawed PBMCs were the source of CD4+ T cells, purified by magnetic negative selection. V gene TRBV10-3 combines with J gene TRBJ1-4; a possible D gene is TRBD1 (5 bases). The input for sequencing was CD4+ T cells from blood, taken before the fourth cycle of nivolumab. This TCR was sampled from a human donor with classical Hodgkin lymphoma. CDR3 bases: TGTGCCATCAGTGAGTCGGGGCAGAATGAAAAACTGTTTTTT. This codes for CAISESGQNEKLFF.